This T cell receptor beta chain was identified during a study of T cell responses to AZD1222 COVID-19 vaccine. Study observations and caveats: CD4 TCRs linked to vaccination spanned spike, dominating at 160-218 and 743-854. Mostly white British, mostly female donors; authors suggested clonal diversity may be underestimated. Only five or six individuals given AZD1222 were seropositive at baseline.

The CDR3 is made up of 14 amino acids. V was pared by 4 bases and J by 4 bases, with 14 bases between. CDR1 is SGHRS, CDR2 YFSETQ, per germline. Of note for this clone: Its specificity is not known.

TCRdb's table, derived via immunoSEQ multiplex PCR, lists solely in-frame clones and lacks some. Seen here are more than 70,000 clones, under 95% observed once, and the top ten hold more than 25%. Investigators merged groups given second doses at roughly 4 or roughly 12 weeks. This receptor was obtained from an adult who received the AZD1222 COVID-19 vaccine. The rearrangement uses TRBV5-1 and TRBJ1-2; TRBD1 is a possible D gene (5 bases). Source: peripheral blood, taken 28 days after the second AZD1222 dose. CDR3 nucleotides: TGCGCCAGCAGCGGGGACCCGCGGAGCTATGGCTACACCTTC. Protein: CASSGDPRSYGYTF.